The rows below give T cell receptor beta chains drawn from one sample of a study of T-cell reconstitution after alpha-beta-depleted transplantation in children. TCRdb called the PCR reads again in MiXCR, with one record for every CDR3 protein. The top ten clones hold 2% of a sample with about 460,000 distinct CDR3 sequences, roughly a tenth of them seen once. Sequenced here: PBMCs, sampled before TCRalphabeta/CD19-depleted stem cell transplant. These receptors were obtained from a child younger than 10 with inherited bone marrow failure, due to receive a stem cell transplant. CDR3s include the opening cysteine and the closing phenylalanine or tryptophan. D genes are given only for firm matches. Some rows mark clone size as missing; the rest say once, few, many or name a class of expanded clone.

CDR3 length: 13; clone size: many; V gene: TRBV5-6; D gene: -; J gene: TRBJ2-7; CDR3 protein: CASSARNSYEQYF; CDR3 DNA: TGTGCCAGCAGTGCGAGGAACTCCTACGAGCAGTACTTC
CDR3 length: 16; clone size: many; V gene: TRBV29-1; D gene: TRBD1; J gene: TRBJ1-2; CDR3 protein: CSVDGQGNSEAYGYTF; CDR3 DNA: TGCAGCGTTGACGGACAGGGGAACTCGGAGGCCTATGGCTACACCTTC
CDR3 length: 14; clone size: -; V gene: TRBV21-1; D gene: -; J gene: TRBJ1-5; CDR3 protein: CASRVMGPNQPQHF; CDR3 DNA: TGTGCCAGCAGGGTCATGGGACCCAATCAGCCCCAGCATTTT
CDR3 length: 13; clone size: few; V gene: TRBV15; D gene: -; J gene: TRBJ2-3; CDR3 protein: CATSLHSTDTQYF; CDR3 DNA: TGTGCCACCAGCTTGCACAGCACAGATACGCAGTATTTT
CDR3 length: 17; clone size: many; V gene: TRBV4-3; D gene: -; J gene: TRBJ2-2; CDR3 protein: CASSQDMTEASTGELFF; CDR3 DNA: TGCGCCAGCAGCCAAGATATGACGGAGGCGAGCACCGGGGAGCTGTTTTTT
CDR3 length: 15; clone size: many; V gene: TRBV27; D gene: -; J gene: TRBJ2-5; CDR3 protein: CASSLRPLGGETQYF; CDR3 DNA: TGTGCCAGCAGTTTACGCCCCCTCGGTGGAGAGACCCAGTACTTC
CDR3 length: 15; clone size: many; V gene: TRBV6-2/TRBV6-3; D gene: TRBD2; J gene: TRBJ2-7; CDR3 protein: CASSTVAGGTYEQYF; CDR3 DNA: TGTGCCAGCAGTACCGTAGCGGGAGGGACCTACGAGCAGTACTTC
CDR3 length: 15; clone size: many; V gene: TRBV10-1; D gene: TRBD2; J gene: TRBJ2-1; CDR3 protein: CASSGAAGGYNEQFF; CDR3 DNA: TGCGCCAGCAGTGGGGCAGCGGGAGGGTACAATGAGCAGTTCTTC
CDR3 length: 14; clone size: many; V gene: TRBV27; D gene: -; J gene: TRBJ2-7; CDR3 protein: CASTRGTPPYEQYF; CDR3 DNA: TGTGCCAGCACTCGCGGGACCCCGCCCTACGAGCAGTACTTC
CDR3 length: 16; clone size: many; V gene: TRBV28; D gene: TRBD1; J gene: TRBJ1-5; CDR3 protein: CASSPRQGAQHQPQHF; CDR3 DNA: TGTGCCAGCAGTCCTAGACAGGGGGCTCAGCATCAGCCCCAGCATTTT
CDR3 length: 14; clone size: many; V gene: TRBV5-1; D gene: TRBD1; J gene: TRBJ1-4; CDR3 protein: CASSLAGGSEKLFF; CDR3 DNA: TGCGCCAGCAGCTTGGCAGGGGGCAGTGAAAAACTGTTTTTT
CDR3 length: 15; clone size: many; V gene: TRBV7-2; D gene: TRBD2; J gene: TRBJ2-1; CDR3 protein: CASSPGLAGGSEQFF; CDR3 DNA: TGTGCCAGCAGCCCGGGACTAGCGGGAGGTTCTGAGCAGTTCTTC
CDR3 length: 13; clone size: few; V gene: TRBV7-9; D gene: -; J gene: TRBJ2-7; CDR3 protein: CASSLIGGIEQYF; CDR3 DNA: TGTGCCAGCAGCTTAATCGGCGGGATAGAGCAGTACTTC
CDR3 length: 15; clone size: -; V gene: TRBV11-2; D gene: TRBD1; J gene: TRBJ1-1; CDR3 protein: CASSAPTGLHTEAFF; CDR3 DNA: TGTGCCAGCAGCGCCCCGACAGGGCTCCACACTGAAGCTTTCTTT
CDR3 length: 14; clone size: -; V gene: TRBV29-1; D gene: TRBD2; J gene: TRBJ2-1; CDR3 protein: CSVALAGMYNEQFF; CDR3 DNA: TGCAGCGTTGCATTAGCGGGAATGTACAATGAGCAGTTCTTC
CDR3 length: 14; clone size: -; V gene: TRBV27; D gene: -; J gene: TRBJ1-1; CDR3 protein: CASSFGGVTPDAFF; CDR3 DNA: TGTGCCAGCAGTTTTGGAGGGGTAACGCCTGACGCTTTCTTT
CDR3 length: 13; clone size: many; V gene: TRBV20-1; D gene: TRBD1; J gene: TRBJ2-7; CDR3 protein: CSGGTGTGVEQYF; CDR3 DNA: TGCAGTGGCGGGACCGGGACAGGGGTCGAGCAGTACTTC